This entry lists 23 T cell receptor beta chains sequenced from one sample in a study of cytomegalovirus exposure and HLA in healthy donors. Only in-frame clones appear in the TCRdb table, and some are missing; sequencing was by immunoSEQ multiplex PCR. The sample carries more than 65,000 clones, about 92% recorded once. Input material: PBMCs. These receptors originate from a man younger than 30 in good health and CMV-seronegative.

The chain couples TRBV7-8 to TRBJ1-1; D call uncertain. Per the germline V gene, CDR1 is SGHVS and CDR2 is FQNEAQ. V was trimmed by 5 bases and J by 2 bases, leaving 12 bases between them. This CDR3 region has 14 residues. Here the CDR3 reads CASSIWTGNTEAFF. The CDR3 coding sequence is TGTGCCAGCAGCATTTGGACTGGCAACACTGAAGCTTTCTTT.

This sequence joins TRBV4-1 and TRBJ1-3; D is ambiguous. Germline-derived CDR1 and CDR2 are MGHRA and YSYEKL. The CDR3 sequence is 16 residues long. V lost 0 bases, J lost 0 bases, and 9 bases lay in between. The CDR3 here is CASSQEVTSSGNTIYF. CDR3 nucleotides: TGCGCCAGCAGCCAAGAAGTAACGAGCTCTGGAAACACCATATATTTT.

This clone appeared a single time. This rearrangement joins TRBV25-1 to TRBJ2-1, with D maybe TRBD1 (7 bases). The CDR3 has 17 residues. The V gene's germline CDR1 is MGHDK and CDR2 SYGVNS. V lost 6 bases, J lost 5 bases, and 23 bases lay in between. CDR3 in amino acids: CASRAPGAGGLNNEQFF. The CDR3 bases are TGTGCCAGCAGGGCCCCGGGGGCAGGGGGTCTGAACAATGAGCAGTTCTTC.

The chain carries TRBV21-1 and TRBJ2-7; the DNA was not compared with TRBD1, the D call given in the table. TRBV21-1 is listed as a pseudogene. This CDR3 is 16 amino acids long. The CDR3 sequence: CASSKGSAGSSYEQYF. CDR3 nucleotide sequence: TGTGCCAGCAGCAAAGGTTCGGCAGGAAGCTCCTACGAGCAGTACTTC.

This chain joins TRBV7-6 and TRBJ1-1, with 8 bases aligning to TRBD1. This CDR3 has 17 residues. Trimming cost V 3 bases and J 7 bases; bases outside gene matches: 16. Germline V gene lookup returns CDR1 SGHVS and CDR2 FNYEAQ. CDR3 DNA sequence: TGTGCCAGCAGCTTTGCTCAAGACAGGGGAACCAGGAGTGAAGCTTTCTTT. It encodes CASSFAQDRGTRSEAFF.

The rearrangement joins TRBV5-4 to TRBJ1-1; D is possibly TRBD1 (5 bases). V was shortened by 4 bases and J by 1 base, with 11 bases between the two germline ends. This CDR3 has 14 residues. Per the germline V gene, CDR1 is SGHNT and CDR2 is YYREEE (reference sequence). As DNA, the CDR3 is TGTGCCAGCAGCGGGTGGGGGGAGAACACTGAAGCTTTCTTT. Protein sequence: CASSGWGENTEAFF. Full variable domain (rest looked up from reference TRBV5-4 and TRBJ1-1): ETGVTQSPTHLIKTRGQQVTLRCSSQSGHNTVSWYQQALGQGPQFIFQYYREEENGRGNFPPRFSGLQFPNYSSELNVNALELDDSALYLCASSGWGENTEAFFGQGTRLTVV.

The chain links TRBV9 to TRBJ2-7, with D unresolved. The V end was cut by 0 bases, the J end by 2 bases, with 9 bases between. The length of the CDR3 is 14 residues. Germline V CDR1 and CDR2: SGDLS, YYNGEE. The CDR3 loop reads CASSVDGQPYEQYF. CDR3 nucleotide sequence: TGTGCCAGCAGCGTAGATGGGCAGCCCTACGAGCAGTACTTC.

The chain couples TRBV28 to TRBJ1-5; possibly TRBD1 for D (6 bases). The V gene's germline CDR1 is MDHEN and CDR2 SYDVKM. Trimming stripped 5 bases from V and 4 bases from J, with 15 bases between. The CDR3 loop spans 15 amino acids. The CDR3 coding sequence is TGTGCCAGCAGTACCTCCGGGACATGGAATCAGCCCCAGCATTTT. Encoded protein: CASSTSGTWNQPQHF.

The chain recombines TRBV5-1 with TRBJ2-7; D is possibly TRBD1 (5 bases). CDR3 length: 15 amino acids. Trimming took 0 bases from V and 6 from J, leaving 16 bases between them. Germline-derived CDR1 and CDR2 are SGHRS and YFSETQ. The CDR3, as DNA: TGCGCCAGCAGCTTGGTAGGCAGGGATGTGGGCGAGCAGTACTTC. Protein sequence: CASSLVGRDVGEQYF. Drawing the rest from reference TRBV5-1 and TRBJ2-7, the complete variable domain is KAGVTQTPRYLIKTRGQQVTLSCSPISGHRSVSWYQQTPGQGLQFLFEYFSETQRNKGNFPGRFSGRQFSNSRSEMNVSTLELGDSALYLCASSLVGRDVGEQYFGPGTRLTVT.

The genes are TRBV7-6 and TRBJ1-2, with D possibly TRBD1 on 5 matching bases. The germline V gene encodes CDR1 SGHVS and CDR2 FNYEAQ. The germline V and J ends were trimmed by 2 bases and 0 bases, with 22 bases remaining between them. CDR3 length: 19 amino acids. This chain's CDR3 is CASSLSGLFTDTTNYGYTF. Written as DNA, the CDR3 is TGTGCCAGCAGCTTATCCGGCCTTTTCACGGACACCACTAACTATGGCTACACCTTC.

The chain employs TRBV10-2 and TRBJ1-1; the match to TRBD1 covers 8 bases. V was pared by 6 bases and J by 1 base, with 1 base of the junction left unmatched. CDR3 size: 13 residues. Germline-derived CDR1 and CDR2 are WSHSY and SAAADI. The CDR3 spells CASRDRANTEAFF. CDR3 DNA: TGCGCCAGCAGGGACAGGGCGAACACTGAAGCTTTCTTT.

This chain connects TRBV7-6 to TRBJ2-7; perhaps TRBD1 as D (6 bases). Trimming cost V 8 bases and J 2 bases, with 10 bases left between them. CDR1 is SGHVS and CDR2 is FNYEAQ in the germline V gene. CDR3 length: 12 amino acids. The CDR3, as DNA: TGTGCCAGCGCCGGACAGACCTACGAGCAGTACTTC. As protein: CASAGQTYEQYF.

CDR3 residues: CASSFRDEQYF. The CDR3 DNA reads TGTGCCAGCAGCTTCCGCGACGAGCAGTACTTC. J is TRBJ2-7 and V is TRBV11-1; no firm D call. This CDR3 is 11 amino acids long. V lost 3 bases to trimming and J lost 5 bases, with 5 bases between them. CDR1 is SGHAT and CDR2 is FQDESV in the germline V gene (reference sequence).

This chain connects TRBV4-2 to TRBJ2-7; TRBD2 matches 8 bases. The germline V gene encodes CDR1 LGHNA and CDR2 YNFKEQ. This CDR3 region has 16 residues. The J segment lost 0 bases and the V segment lost 0 bases, leaving 4 bases of the junction unmatched. The CDR3 reads CASSQETSGVSYEQYF. The DNA for the CDR3 is TGTGCCAGCAGCCAAGAAACTAGCGGAGTCTCCTACGAGCAGTACTTC.

This clone was detected only once. The gene calls are TRBV6-1 and TRBJ1-6; 7 nucleotides match TRBD1. CDR1 and CDR2 from the germline V gene are MNHNS and SASEGT. V was pared by 4 bases and J by 6 bases, with 6 bases of the junction left unmatched. The CDR3 is made up of 15 amino acids. The DNA of the CDR3 is TGTGCCAGCAGTGGACCAGGGGGAAGTAATTCACCCCTCCACTTT. It encodes CASSGPGGSNSPLHF.

The chain carries TRBV19 and TRBJ2-1; a possible D gene is TRBD2 (5 bases). CDR3 length: 13 residues. The V and J ends lost 3 bases and 7 bases respectively, with 10 bases between them. In germline, CDR1 is LNHDA, CDR2 SQIVND (reference sequence). In nucleotides, the CDR3 is TGTGCCAGTAGTATGGGAGAGAGAAATGAGCAGTTCTTC. It translates to CASSMGERNEQFF.

The V call is TRBV2, the J call TRBJ2-1; unclear D gene. Trimming removed 3 bases from V and 4 bases from J, with 13 bases in between. CDR1 and CDR2 (germline): SNHLY, FYNNEI. The CDR3 runs to 15 residues. The CDR3 region is CASSEIVQPYNEQFF. The CDR3 region has the DNA TGTGCCAGCAGTGAGATAGTCCAACCTTACAATGAGCAGTTCTTC. Combining the CDR3 with reference TRBV2 and TRBJ2-1 gives the whole variable domain EPEVTQTPSHQVTQMGQEVILRCVPISNHLYFYWYRQILGQKVEFLVSFYNNEISEKSEIFDDQFSVERPDGSNFTLKIRSTKLEDSAMYFCASSEIVQPYNEQFFGPGTRLTVL.

J is TRBJ2-1 and V is TRBV5-5, with 7 positions matching TRBD1. Trimming took 2 bases from V and 5 from J; bases not matched to a gene: 7. In germline, CDR1 is SGHKS, CDR2 YYEKEE (reference sequence). The CDR3 extends over 15 amino acids. This CDR3 reads CASSLKGALNNEQFF. DNA for the CDR3: TGTGCCAGCAGCTTAAAGGGGGCCCTGAACAATGAGCAGTTCTTC. Together with reference TRBV5-5 and TRBJ2-1, the CDR3 gives the full variable domain: DAGVTQSPTHLIKTRGQQVTLRCSPISGHKSVSWYQQVLGQGPQFIFQYYEKEERGRGNFPDRFSARQFPNYSSELNVNALLLGDSALYLCASSLKGALNNEQFFGPGTRLTVL.

The chain joins TRBV4-1 to TRBJ1-1, with 10 bases identical to TRBD1. Looked up from germline, CDR1 is MGHRA and CDR2 is YSYEKL. This CDR3 has 14 amino acids. J gave up 5 bases and V 3 bases, and 3 bases lay outside the gene matches. In DNA form, the CDR3 reads TGCGCCAGCAGCCACGGGACAGGGGATACTGAAGCTTTCTTT. Protein sequence: CASSHGTGDTEAFF.

The chain links TRBV2 to TRBJ1-4, with TRBD1 matching 7 bases. This CDR3 contains 14 residues. Trimming removed 6 bases from V and 4 bases from J; junction bases left unmatched: 5. Germline loops: CDR1 SNHLY, CDR2 FYNNEI. Here the CDR3 reads CASSRQGFNEKLFF. CDR3 nucleotide sequence: TGTGCCAGCAGCAGACAGGGTTTTAATGAAAAACTGTTTTTT.

This chain's CDR3 is CASTTTGTGGHGYTF. The DNA for the CDR3 is TGTGCCAGCACCACCACCGGGACAGGGGGCCATGGCTACACCTTC. The genes are TRBV6-5 and TRBJ1-2; 12 bases align to TRBD1. The CDR3 consists of 15 residues. CDR1 and CDR2 from the germline V gene are MNHEY and SVGAGI. The V gene end was trimmed by 7 bases and the J gene end by 6 bases; junction bases not matched to a gene: 9.

The J gene is TRBJ2-3, the V gene TRBV7-3, with 11 nucleotides matching TRBD1. V dropped 2 bases and J dropped 4; count of bases not matched to a gene: 2. This CDR3 has 15 residues. CDR1 and CDR2 (germline): SGHTA, FQGTGA. CDR3 coding DNA: TGTGCCAGCAGCTTAGGGACAGGGGGTGCAGATACGCAGTATTTT. Encoded protein: CASSLGTGGADTQYF.

This sequence joins TRBV28 and TRBJ2-7, with 8 bases that match TRBD2. This CDR3 is 14 amino acids long. The J segment lost 3 bases and the V segment lost 6 bases, leaving 7 bases of the junction unmatched. Germline lookup yields CDR1 MDHEN and CDR2 SYDVKM. The CDR3 DNA follows: TGTGCCAGCAGCCCCGGCGGGAGGATCTACGAGCAGTACTTC. The encoded protein is CASSPGGRIYEQYF.